This T cell receptor (beta chain) was identified during a study of T cells in Graves' hyperthyroidism and ophthalmopathy. With respect to this clonotype: Its matching antigen is unknown.

Amplification of TCR beta CDR3 regions was performed using RNA transcripts as template. HTBI primers were the set used in a first-round RT-PCR of the TCR CDR3. TCRdb re-analysed the multiplex PCR reads in MiXCR, keeping a single row per CDR3 protein. The sample yields about 500,000 distinct CDR3 sequences, approximately 17% seen once. PBMCs stemmed from around 9.3 ml fresh peripheral blood. Notes on the study in general: The model predicted ophthalmopathy a median around seven months before onset. Most expanded thyroid clonotypes above 0.001 recurred in blood.

Germline-derived CDR1 and CDR2 are SEHNR and FQNEAQ (reference sequence). V shed 3 bases, J shed 7 bases, and the junction held 10 bases outside the gene matches. The CDR3 runs 15 residues. Sequenced sample: blood. The chain recombines TRBV7-9 with TRBJ2-7, with 9 nucleotides matching TRBD1. The TCR was taken from a woman younger than 30 with Graves' ophthalmopathy. The CDR3 nucleotides read TGTGCCAGCAGCTTCCCCGGGACAGGGTTAGGTGAGCAGTACTTC. Translation: CASSFPGTGLGEQYF.